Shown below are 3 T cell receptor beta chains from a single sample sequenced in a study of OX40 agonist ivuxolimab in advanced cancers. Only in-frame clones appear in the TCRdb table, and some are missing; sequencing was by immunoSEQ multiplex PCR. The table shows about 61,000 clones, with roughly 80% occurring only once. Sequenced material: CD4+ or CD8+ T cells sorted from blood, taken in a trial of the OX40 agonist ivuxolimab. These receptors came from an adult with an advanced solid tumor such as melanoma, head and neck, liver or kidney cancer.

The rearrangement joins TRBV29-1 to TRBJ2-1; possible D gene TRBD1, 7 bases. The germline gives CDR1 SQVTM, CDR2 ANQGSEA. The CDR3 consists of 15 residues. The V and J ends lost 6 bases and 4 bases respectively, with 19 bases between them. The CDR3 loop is CSVKGARGDYNEQFF. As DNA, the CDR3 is TGCAGCGTCAAGGGGGCGCGGGGAGATTACAATGAGCAGTTCTTC.

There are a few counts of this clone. The CDR3 loop is CASSTSGGEGTQYF. The CDR3, as DNA: TGTGCCAGCAGCACTAGCGGGGGGGAGGGGACCCAGTACTTC. V usage is TRBV4-2 and J usage is TRBJ2-5; 13 nucleotides agree with TRBD2. There are 14 residues in the CDR3. Trimming cost V 5 bases and J 7 bases; bases outside gene matches: 4. CDR1 and CDR2 from the germline V gene are LGHNA and YNFKEQ.

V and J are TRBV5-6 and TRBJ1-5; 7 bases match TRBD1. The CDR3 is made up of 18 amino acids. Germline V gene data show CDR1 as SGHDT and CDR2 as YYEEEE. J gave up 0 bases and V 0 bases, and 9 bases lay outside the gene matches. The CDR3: CASSLAGTEFVSNQPQHF. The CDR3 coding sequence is TGTGCCAGCAGCTTGGCCGGGACAGAATTCGTTAGCAATCAGCCCCAGCATTTT.